These T cell receptor beta chains were read from a single sample in a study of metastatic and nonmetastatic thyroid tumors. Using MiXCR, TCRdb reanalyzed the PCR reads. The sample consists of tens of thousands of clones, 30% of them appearing once. What was sequenced was blood. The receptor source for this set is a female donor with papillary thyroid cancer or a benign thyroid nodule (not recorded which). Some clones in this sample may be carry-over from other donors' samples. CDR3s include the opening cysteine and the closing phenylalanine or tryptophan. The order of the fields is CDR3 protein, CDR3 DNA, clone size, D gene, V gene, J gene. D genes are given only for firm matches. Clone size is given for some rows only: seen once, a few or many times, or a class if the clone is expanded.

cdr3_aa: CASSFVGVEGEQFF
cdr3_nt: TGTGCCAGCAGTTTTGTCGGTGTTGAGGGTGAGCAGTTCTTC
clone_size: medium-sized
d_call: .
v_call: TRBV12-3/TRBV12-4
j_call: TRBJ2-1

cdr3_aa: CASRYAGFSYGYTF
cdr3_nt: TGTGCCAGCAGGTATGCAGGGTTTAGCTATGGCTACACCTTC
clone_size: few
d_call: .
v_call: TRBV3-1
j_call: TRBJ1-2

cdr3_aa: CASNPGQRTYEQYF
cdr3_nt: TGTGCCAGCAACCCGGGACAGCGTACCTACGAGCAGTACTTC
clone_size: medium-sized
d_call: TRBD1
v_call: TRBV28
j_call: TRBJ2-7

cdr3_aa: CSARLDASEQYF
cdr3_nt: TGCAGTGCTCGCCTAGACGCTAGCGAGCAGTACTTC
clone_size: .
d_call: .
v_call: TRBV20-1
j_call: TRBJ2-7

cdr3_aa: CASSPQGGVSSYNEQFF
cdr3_nt: TGTGCCAGCAGCCCCCAGGGGGGAGTAAGCTCCTACAATGAGCAGTTCTTC
clone_size: .
d_call: .
v_call: TRBV11-2
j_call: TRBJ2-1

cdr3_aa: CASRPGRTNEKLFF
cdr3_nt: TGTGCCAGCAGGCCGGGACGGACCAATGAAAAACTGTTTTTT
clone_size: many
d_call: .
v_call: TRBV6-1
j_call: TRBJ1-4

cdr3_aa: CASSLVGGNEQFF
cdr3_nt: TGTGCCAGCAGCTTAGTAGGGGGCAATGAGCAGTTCTTC
clone_size: .
d_call: .
v_call: TRBV7-9
j_call: TRBJ2-1

cdr3_aa: CASSKLGTGSNSPLHF
cdr3_nt: TGCGCCAGCAGCAAGCTCGGGACCGGGAGTAATTCACCCCTCCACTTT
clone_size: .
d_call: .
v_call: TRBV5-1
j_call: TRBJ1-6

cdr3_aa: CASTYAGGGNEQFF
cdr3_nt: TGTGCCAGCACCTACGCGGGGGGCGGAAATGAGCAGTTCTTC
clone_size: few
d_call: TRBD2
v_call: TRBV6-1
j_call: TRBJ2-1

cdr3_aa: CASKRSAEAFF
cdr3_nt: TGTGCCAGTAAGCGGTCAGCTGAAGCTTTCTTT
clone_size: .
d_call: .
v_call: TRBV19
j_call: TRBJ1-1

cdr3_aa: CASSEQSPHQFF
cdr3_nt: TGTGCCAGCAGTGAACAGTCTCCGCATCAGTTCTTC
clone_size: .
d_call: .
v_call: TRBV2
j_call: TRBJ2-1

cdr3_aa: CASSQATGVNSPLHF
cdr3_nt: TGTGCCAGCAGCCAAGCGACAGGGGTCAATTCACCCCTCCACTTT
clone_size: many
d_call: TRBD1
v_call: TRBV3-1
j_call: TRBJ1-6

cdr3_aa: CASSEGTGLYGYTF
cdr3_nt: TGTGCCAGCAGTGAAGGGACAGGGTTATATGGCTACACCTTC
clone_size: few
d_call: TRBD1
v_call: TRBV6-1
j_call: TRBJ1-2

cdr3_aa: CATSDSRTSGGGDEQFF
cdr3_nt: TGTGCCACCAGTGATTCTAGGACTAGCGGAGGGGGCGATGAGCAGTTCTTC
clone_size: .
d_call: TRBD2
v_call: TRBV24-1
j_call: TRBJ2-1

cdr3_aa: CASIQGGYTAGYTF
cdr3_nt: TGTGCCAGCATCCAAGGTGGATACACGGCTGGCTACACCTTC
clone_size: .
d_call: .
v_call: TRBV6-1
j_call: TRBJ1-2

cdr3_aa: CASRPSQGMNQPQHF
cdr3_nt: TGTGCCAGCAGGCCATCACAGGGGATGAACCAGCCCCAGCATTTT
clone_size: many
d_call: TRBD1
v_call: TRBV27
j_call: TRBJ1-5

cdr3_aa: CASSPGRDRNTEAFF
cdr3_nt: TGCGCCAGCAGCCCTGGACGGGACAGGAACACTGAAGCTTTCTTT
clone_size: .
d_call: TRBD1
v_call: TRBV5-1
j_call: TRBJ1-1

cdr3_aa: CATSDGADFPNEQYF
cdr3_nt: TGTGCCACCAGTGATGGGGCAGACTTTCCGAACGAGCAGTACTTC
clone_size: few
d_call: .
v_call: TRBV24-1
j_call: TRBJ2-7

cdr3_aa: CASRDSTANNEQFF
cdr3_nt: TGTGCCAGCAGGGACAGTACCGCTAACAATGAGCAGTTCTTC
clone_size: .
d_call: .
v_call: TRBV12-3/TRBV12-4
j_call: TRBJ2-1

cdr3_aa: CASSLYQYYNEQFF
cdr3_nt: TGTGCCAGCAGTTTATACCAGTATTACAATGAGCAGTTCTTC
clone_size: .
d_call: .
v_call: TRBV28
j_call: TRBJ2-1

cdr3_aa: CAWSVSTDTQYF
cdr3_nt: TGTGCCTGGAGTGTGAGCACAGATACGCAGTATTTT
clone_size: .
d_call: .
v_call: TRBV30
j_call: TRBJ2-3

cdr3_aa: CASSYGSGGTKVYEQYF
cdr3_nt: TGTGCCAGCAGTTACGGCAGCGGGGGTACCAAAGTCTACGAGCAGTACTTC
clone_size: few
d_call: TRBD2
v_call: TRBV6-2/TRBV6-3
j_call: TRBJ2-7

cdr3_aa: CASSLGGLTADTQYF
cdr3_nt: TGCGCCAGCAGCTTGGGGGGACTGACGGCAGATACGCAGTATTTT
clone_size: few
d_call: .
v_call: TRBV5-1
j_call: TRBJ2-3

cdr3_aa: CSARDTGGASYGYTF
cdr3_nt: TGCAGTGCTAGAGATACGGGGGGGGCCAGTTATGGCTACACCTTC
clone_size: once
d_call: .
v_call: TRBV20-1
j_call: TRBJ1-2

cdr3_aa: CASSEAQGQGREKLFF
cdr3_nt: TGTGCCAGCAGTGAAGCGCAAGGGCAGGGTAGAGAAAAACTGTTTTTT
clone_size: .
d_call: .
v_call: TRBV6-1
j_call: TRBJ1-4

cdr3_aa: CASSEGRGNQETLYF
cdr3_nt: TGTGCCAGCAGTGAGGGTCGCGGCAATCAAGAGACCTTGTACTTC
clone_size: .
d_call: .
v_call: TRBV2
j_call: TRBJ2-5

cdr3_aa: CASSLTGGNSPLHF
cdr3_nt: TGTGCCAGCAGTCTTACAGGGGGAAATTCACCCCTCCACTTT
clone_size: .
d_call: TRBD1
v_call: TRBV6-1
j_call: TRBJ1-6

cdr3_aa: CASSPRTEGYEQYF
cdr3_nt: TGTGCCAGCAGCCCAAGGACAGAGGGTTACGAGCAGTACTTC
clone_size: .
d_call: .
v_call: TRBV9
j_call: TRBJ2-7

cdr3_aa: CASRNSGRLTDTQYF
cdr3_nt: TGTGCCAGCAGAAATAGCGGGAGGCTCACAGATACGCAGTATTTT
clone_size: medium-sized
d_call: TRBD2
v_call: TRBV6-1
j_call: TRBJ2-3

cdr3_aa: CAWSKGREKLFF
cdr3_nt: TGTGCCTGGAGTAAGGGCAGGGAAAAACTGTTTTTT
clone_size: .
d_call: .
v_call: TRBV30
j_call: TRBJ1-4

cdr3_aa: CASSPGLARSYEQYF
cdr3_nt: TGTGCCAGCAGTCCAGGACTAGCGAGGTCCTACGAGCAGTACTTC
clone_size: .
d_call: TRBD2
v_call: TRBV11-2
j_call: TRBJ2-7

cdr3_aa: CASSESSATSSNEQYF
cdr3_nt: TGTGCCAGCAGTGAGTCTAGCGCTACGAGTAGCAACGAGCAGTACTTC
clone_size: .
d_call: .
v_call: TRBV6-1
j_call: TRBJ2-7

cdr3_aa: CASSENPGTSSENEQFF
cdr3_nt: TGTGCCAGCAGCGAAAACCCCGGGACTAGCAGTGAAAATGAGCAGTTCTTC
clone_size: .
d_call: TRBD2
v_call: TRBV11-2
j_call: TRBJ2-1

cdr3_aa: CASSFGTEGYEQYF
cdr3_nt: TGTGCCAGCAGTTTCGGGACGGAGGGTTACGAGCAGTACTTC
clone_size: few
d_call: .
v_call: TRBV28
j_call: TRBJ2-7

cdr3_aa: CANIPDRSPGDTQYF
cdr3_nt: TGTGCCAACATCCCCGACAGGTCTCCGGGGGATACGCAGTATTTT
clone_size: .
d_call: .
v_call: TRBV6-1
j_call: TRBJ2-3

cdr3_aa: CASSEIFMDSGYTF
cdr3_nt: TGTGCCAGCAGTGAAATTTTTATGGACAGTGGCTACACCTTC
clone_size: .
d_call: .
v_call: TRBV6-1
j_call: TRBJ1-2

cdr3_aa: CASSHGPRGEGTYGYTF
cdr3_nt: TGTGCCAGCAGCCACGGGCCCAGGGGCGAAGGTACTTATGGCTACACCTTC
clone_size: .
d_call: .
v_call: TRBV11-1
j_call: TRBJ1-2

cdr3_aa: CASSARGAYSQPQHF
cdr3_nt: TGTGCCAGCAGCGCCCGGGGGGCGTATAGTCAGCCCCAGCATTTT
clone_size: .
d_call: .
v_call: TRBV6-1
j_call: TRBJ1-5

cdr3_aa: CASSSPGLAGETQYF
cdr3_nt: TGTGCCAGTAGTTCCCCGGGACTAGCGGGGGAGACCCAGTACTTC
clone_size: .
d_call: TRBD2
v_call: TRBV28
j_call: TRBJ2-5

cdr3_aa: CASGETGFQPQHF
cdr3_nt: TGTGCCAGCGGGGAAACGGGGTTCCAGCCCCAGCATTTT
clone_size: many
d_call: .
v_call: TRBV19
j_call: TRBJ1-5

cdr3_aa: CASEKWDESYEQYF
cdr3_nt: TGTGCCAGCGAAAAGTGGGACGAGTCCTACGAGCAGTACTTC
clone_size: .
d_call: .
v_call: TRBV6-1
j_call: TRBJ2-7

cdr3_aa: CASSDTDGNTEAFF
cdr3_nt: TGTGCCAGCAGTGATACGGACGGGAACACTGAAGCTTTCTTT
clone_size: medium-sized
d_call: .
v_call: TRBV6-1
j_call: TRBJ1-1

cdr3_aa: CATSRVRQGNSPLHF
cdr3_nt: TGTGCCACCAGCAGAGTAAGGCAGGGAAATTCACCCCTCCACTTT
clone_size: few
d_call: .
v_call: TRBV15
j_call: TRBJ1-6

cdr3_aa: CSARRWDGQYF
cdr3_nt: TGCAGTGCTAGAAGGTGGGATGGGCAGTACTTC
clone_size: many
d_call: .
v_call: TRBV20-1
j_call: TRBJ2-7

cdr3_aa: CASSLGQGSWGPYF
cdr3_nt: TGTGCCAGCAGCTTAGGGCAGGGGAGTTGGGGGCCGTATTTT
clone_size: many
d_call: .
v_call: TRBV11-3
j_call: TRBJ2-3

cdr3_aa: CAWNGANTGELFF
cdr3_nt: TGTGCCTGGAACGGCGCGAACACCGGGGAGCTGTTTTTT
clone_size: .
d_call: .
v_call: TRBV30
j_call: TRBJ2-2

cdr3_aa: CASSLNGAGQETQYF
cdr3_nt: TGTGCCAGCAGTTTGAATGGGGCAGGGCAAGAGACCCAGTACTTC
clone_size: .
d_call: .
v_call: TRBV28
j_call: TRBJ2-5

cdr3_aa: CASSVPNRGHTEAFF
cdr3_nt: TGTGCCAGTAGTGTCCCCAACAGGGGGCATACTGAAGCTTTCTTT
clone_size: few
d_call: TRBD1
v_call: TRBV19
j_call: TRBJ1-1

cdr3_aa: CASSYAYEQYF
cdr3_nt: TGTGCCAGCAGTTACGCCTACGAGCAGTACTTC
clone_size: .
d_call: .
v_call: TRBV6-2/TRBV6-3
j_call: TRBJ2-7

cdr3_aa: CASSQAGGFSYNSPLHF
cdr3_nt: TGCGCCAGCAGCCAAGCCGGGGGGTTCAGCTATAATTCACCCCTCCACTTT
clone_size: many
d_call: .
v_call: TRBV4-1
j_call: TRBJ1-6